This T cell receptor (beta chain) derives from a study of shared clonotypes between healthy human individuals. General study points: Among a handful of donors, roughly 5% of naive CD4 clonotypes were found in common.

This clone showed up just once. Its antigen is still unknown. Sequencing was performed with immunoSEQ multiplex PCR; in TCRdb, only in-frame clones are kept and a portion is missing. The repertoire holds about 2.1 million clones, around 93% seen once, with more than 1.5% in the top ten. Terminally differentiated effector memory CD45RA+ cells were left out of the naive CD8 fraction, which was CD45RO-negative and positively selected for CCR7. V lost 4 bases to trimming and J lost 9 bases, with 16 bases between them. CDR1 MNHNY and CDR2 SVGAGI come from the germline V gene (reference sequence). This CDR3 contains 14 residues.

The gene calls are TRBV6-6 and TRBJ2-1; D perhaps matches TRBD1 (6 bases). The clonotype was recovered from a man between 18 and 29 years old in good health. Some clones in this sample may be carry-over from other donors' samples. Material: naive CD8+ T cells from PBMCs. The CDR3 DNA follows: TGTGCCAGCAGTTGGGGGCCGGGTTCGGGTGAGCAGTTCTTC. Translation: CASSWGPGSGEQFF.